One and the same sample provided the 14 T cell receptor beta chains below, sequenced in a study of T cell responses to AZD1222 COVID-19 vaccine. Sequenced by immunoSEQ multiplex PCR; TCRdb stores in-frame clones only, minus some. This table has about 140,000 clones, about 82% appearing once. The specimen was peripheral blood, collected 28 days after the second AZD1222 dose. These receptors came from an adult who received the AZD1222 COVID-19 vaccine.

In regard to this clone: The DNA is left out, because the CDR3 cannot be placed on it with certainty; the CDR3 is given as TCRdb lists it. The V call is TRBV12-1, the J call TRBJ2-1; the table's D call of TRBD1 was not tested on the DNA. TRBV12-1 represents a pseudogene. A total of 19 residues make up the CDR3, ends included. CDR3 in amino acids: CASSSIPVGTGSSYNEQFF.

The chain couples TRBV20-1 to TRBJ1-1, with D uncertain. Per the germline V gene, CDR1 is DFQATT and CDR2 is SNEGSKA (reference sequence). The CDR3 sequence is 13 residues long. V was clipped by 3 bases and J by 0 bases, with 8 bases between them. The CDR3 nucleotides read TGCAGTGCTAGTGGCGACATGAACACTGAAGCTTTCTTT. The encoded protein is CSASGDMNTEAFF.

The rearrangement joins TRBV5-6 to TRBJ1-1, with 7 bases that match TRBD1. This CDR3 has 14 amino acids. Germline loops: CDR1 SGHDT, CDR2 YYEEEE. Trimming cost V 9 bases and J 0 bases; bases outside gene matches: 8. CDR3 in amino acids: CATLRGELNTEAFF. The CDR3, as DNA: TGTGCCACACTCAGGGGGGAGCTGAACACTGAAGCTTTCTTT.

V is TRBV5-1 and J is TRBJ2-3, with a weak D call TRBD1 (6 bases). This CDR3 contains 13 residues. Per the germline V gene, CDR1 is SGHRS and CDR2 is YFSETQ. V lost 5 bases to trimming and J lost 5 bases, with 12 bases between them. As DNA, the CDR3 is TGCGCCAGCAGAAAAACCAGGGGAGATACGCAGTATTTT. Amino acid sequence: CASRKTRGDTQYF.

The V and J genes are TRBV5-1 and TRBJ2-5; a weak D match, TRBD1 (7 bases). The CDR3 sequence is 16 residues long. V lost 0 bases and J 7 bases, leaving 19 bases between the germline ends. Germline-derived CDR1 and CDR2 are SGHRS and YFSETQ. This CDR3 is CASSLASGGSYGTQYF. CDR3 bases: TGCGCCAGCAGCTTGGCCTCAGGGGGGTCGTATGGGACCCAGTACTTC.

The J gene is TRBJ1-2, the V gene TRBV12-3 or TRBV12-4; a possible D gene is TRBD1 (5 bases). The CDR3 is made up of 13 amino acids. V lost 7 bases and J 8 bases, leaving 17 bases between the germline ends. The CDR3 DNA follows: TGTGCCAGCACCCAACAGGTTTCGTTGGGCTACACCTTC. Its protein is CASTQQVSLGYTF.

The V call is TRBV6-5, the J call TRBJ1-2; perhaps TRBD1 as D (5 bases). CDR1 and CDR2 (germline): MNHEY, SVGAGI. The V end was cut by 4 bases, the J end by 4 bases, with 16 bases between. The CDR3 sequence is 15 residues long. Here the CDR3 DNA reads TGTGCCAGCAGTTTAGCTCGGGGCGGCCCCTATGGCTACACCTTC. Amino acid sequence: CASSLARGGPYGYTF.

V usage is TRBV7-9 and J usage is TRBJ1-1; D gene ambiguous. Trimming took 3 bases from V and 2 from J, leaving 10 bases between them. This CDR3 is built from 14 residues. Germline CDR1 is SEHNR and CDR2 is FQNEAQ (reference sequence). The DNA of the CDR3 is TGTGCCAGCAGCTTCGGAGCTGACAACACTGAAGCTTTCTTT. It yields the protein CASSFGADNTEAFF. Looking up the rest from reference TRBV7-9 and TRBJ1-1 gives the full variable domain: DTGVSQNPRHKITKRGQNVTFRCDPISEHNRLYWYRQTLGQGPEFLTYFQNEAQLEKSRLLSDRFSAERPKGSFSTLEIQRTEQGDSAMYLCASSFGADNTEAFFGQGTRLTVV.

The V call is TRBV7-9, the J call TRBJ1-4, with D possibly being TRBD1 (5 bases). Germline assignment: CDR1 SEHNR and CDR2 FQNEAQ (reference sequence). Trimming shortened V by 4 bases and J by 2 bases, and 11 bases separated the two germline ends. There are 15 residues in the CDR3. The CDR3 loop is CASSWISGTNEKLFF. CDR3 nucleotide sequence: TGTGCCAGCAGCTGGATTTCAGGGACTAATGAAAAACTGTTTTTT.

This chain uses TRBV11-2 with TRBJ1-5; D remains ambiguous. V lost 2 bases and J 11 bases, leaving 10 bases between the germline ends. Per germline, CDR1 SGHAT and CDR2 FQNNGV. This CDR3 spans 12 amino acids. In nucleotides, the CDR3 is TGTGCCAGCAGCTTACTGGGAGGGTCCCAGCATTTT. It translates to CASSLLGGSQHF.

The rearrangement joins TRBV5-4 to TRBJ1-6, with a possible D match to TRBD1 (5 bases). CDR1 and CDR2 (germline): SGHNT, YYREEE (reference sequence). The CDR3 contains 15 residues. V lost 0 bases to trimming and J lost 5 bases, with 9 bases between them. The CDR3 sequence: CASSLGGSNNSPLHF. In nucleotides, the CDR3 is TGTGCCAGCAGCTTGGGGGGGAGTAATAATTCACCCCTCCACTTT.

The rearrangement links TRBV9 to TRBJ1-2; TRBD1 matches at 11 bases. Germline CDR1 reads SGDLS; CDR2 reads YYNGEE. The CDR3 is 18 amino acids. The J segment lost 2 bases and the V segment lost 5 bases, leaving 14 bases of the junction unmatched. CDR3 coding DNA: TGTGCCAGCAGGCGAGAGGAGGGACAGGGGGGGCAGAACTATGGCTACACCTTC. Protein: CASRREEGQGGQNYGYTF. Combining the CDR3 with reference TRBV9 and TRBJ1-2 gives the whole variable domain DSGVTQTPKHLITATGQRVTLRCSPRSGDLSVYWYQQSLDQGLQFLIQYYNGEERAKGNILERFSAQQFPDLHSELNLSSLELGDSALYFCASRREEGQGGQNYGYTFGSGTRLTVV.

The chain uses TRBV19 and TRBJ2-6; D gene uncertain. The CDR3 runs to 16 residues. V lost 2 bases, J lost 0 bases, and 8 bases lay in between. Germline V gene sequence: CDR1 LNHDA, CDR2 SQIVND (reference sequence). The CDR3 spells CASSIKEYSGANVLTF. In DNA form, the CDR3 reads TGTGCCAGTAGTATAAAGGAGTACTCTGGGGCCAACGTCCTGACTTTC.

A few counts support this clone. This rearrangement joins TRBV7-9 to TRBJ1-4; 7 positions agree with TRBD1. CDR3 length: 15 residues. Trimming cost V 3 bases and J 4 bases; bases outside gene matches: 5. Germline CDR1 and CDR2: SEHNR and FQNEAQ (reference sequence). CDR3 loop: CASSLTGLGNEKLFF. The CDR3 region has the DNA TGTGCCAGCAGCTTGACAGGGTTGGGTAATGAAAAACTGTTTTTT.